The present T cell receptor (beta chain) was sequenced within a study of cytomegalovirus exposure and HLA in healthy donors. In the case of this clone: No antigen is known for it.

The germline gives CDR1 SGHRS, CDR2 YFSETQ. V was pared by 3 bases and J by 1 base, with 2 bases of the junction left unmatched. The CDR3 extends over 15 amino acids. The protocol was immunoSEQ multiplex PCR, while the TCRdb copy is restricted to in-frame clones and leaves out a portion. The sample holds around 60,000 clones; 85% to 95% are singletons and the top ten take almost 6%. Regarding the study as a whole: In vitro checks showed that a few CMV-associated chains really do target CMV antigens.

Material: PBMCs. The chain links TRBV5-1 to TRBJ2-2; 8 bases align to TRBD2. The sequence came from a woman aged 18-29 years in good health and CMV-seropositive. The CDR3 DNA reads as TGCGCCAGCAGCTATAGCGGGGAGAACACCGGGGAGCTGTTTTTT. This translates into CASSYSGENTGELFF.